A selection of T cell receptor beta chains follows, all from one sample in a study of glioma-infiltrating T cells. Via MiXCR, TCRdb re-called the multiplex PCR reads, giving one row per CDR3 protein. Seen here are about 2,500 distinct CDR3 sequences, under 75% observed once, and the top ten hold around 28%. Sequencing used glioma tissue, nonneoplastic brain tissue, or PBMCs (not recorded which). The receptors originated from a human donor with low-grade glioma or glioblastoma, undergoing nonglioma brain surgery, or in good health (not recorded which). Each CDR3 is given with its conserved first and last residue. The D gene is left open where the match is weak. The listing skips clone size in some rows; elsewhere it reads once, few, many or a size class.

TGTGCCAGAAGCGCCGGGGAAAGGGAAGGCTACACCTTC CARSAGEREGYTF TRBV6-2/TRBV6-3 NA TRBJ1-2 NA
TGCGCCAGCAGCTTCAGACTAGCGGACAATGAGCAGTTCTTC CASSFRLADNEQFF TRBV5-1 NA TRBJ2-1 TRBD2
TGTGCCAGCAGTATAACAGGGGCGGATCACTCCCATCATTTT CASSITGADHSHHF TRBV12-3/TRBV12-4 NA TRBJ1-5 TRBD1
TGTGCCAGCACCAAAGGCGGGGGAGCCGAGACCCAGTACTTC CASTKGGGAETQYF TRBV6-2/TRBV6-3 NA TRBJ2-5 TRBD2
TGTGCCAGCACCTCACACTCGGGGCCCCAGCATTTT CASTSHSGPQHF TRBV12-3/TRBV12-4 medium-sized TRBJ1-5 NA
TGTGCCAGCAGTGACAGGACAGGTGAAGCTTTCTTT CASSDRTGEAFF TRBV12-3/TRBV12-4 medium-sized TRBJ1-1 TRBD1
TGTGCCAGCACCGACCCGAGGACAGGGAGAGAGACCCAGTACTTC CASTDPRTGRETQYF TRBV6-6 NA TRBJ2-5 TRBD1
TGCGGTGCTAGAGATCTGGCTAACGGGGGCCAAGAGACCCAGTACTTC CGARDLANGGQETQYF TRBV20-1 NA TRBJ2-5 NA
TGTGCCAGCAGTTTAGGGGGAGTTGAGTTAGCAGATACGCAGTATTTT CASSLGGVELADTQYF TRBV27 once TRBJ2-3 NA
TGTGCCAGCAGTTTAGGGGGAGCCACCGGGGAGCTGTTTTTT CASSLGGATGELFF TRBV27 NA TRBJ2-2 NA
TGTGCCAGCAGTTTATCACATTCAGGGGGAGGCTCCTACAATGAGCAGTTCTTC CASSLSHSGGGSYNEQFF TRBV27 NA TRBJ2-1 NA
TGTGCCGGCAGTAAGGCTGTATTCTCCTACGAGCAGTACTTC CAGSKAVFSYEQYF TRBV6-1 NA TRBJ2-7 NA
TGTGGCAGTTTAGCGGGAGGCTACAATGAGCAGTTCTTC CGSLAGGYNEQFF TRBV28 NA TRBJ2-1 TRBD2
TGTGCCAGCAGTTACACCGCCGGACAGGGGATGACCTACGAGCAGTACTTC CASSYTAGQGMTYEQYF TRBV6-6 NA TRBJ2-7 TRBD1
TGCAGCGTTCTTCCCACGACTAGCGGGAGGGATGCAGATACGCAGTATTTT CSVLPTTSGRDADTQYF TRBV29-1 medium-sized TRBJ2-3 TRBD2
TGCGCCATCATCCAAGCAGGGGAAGAGACCAAGTACTTC CAIIQAGEETKYF TRBV4-1 NA TRBJ2-5 NA
TGCGCCAGCAGAAAACCGGGCTTCCTCGGGGAGAATTACTTC CASRKPGFLGENYF TRBV4-3 NA TRBJ2-7 NA
TGTGCCAGCTCACAGGGAGCGGAAGGCTACACCTTC CASSQGAEGYTF TRBV18 many TRBJ1-2 NA
TGTGCCAGCACCGACCCGGGGGGAGAGACCCAGTACTTC CASTDPGGETQYF TRBV6-2/TRBV6-3 NA TRBJ2-5 TRBD2
TGTGCCAGCAGGCCCCGAAGGAGTGCGGGGAGAGAGGACCAGTACTTC CASRPRRSAGREDQYF TRBV6-6 NA TRBJ2-5 NA
TGTGTTAGCAGTACTGGACAAGGGAATGGCTACACCTTC CVSSTGQGNGYTF TRBV7-9 NA TRBJ1-2 NA
TGTGTCAGCAGTCCCCAAGCTGCGGGTCTCTCTGGAAACACCATATACTTT CVSSPQAAGLSGNTIYF TRBV6-8 NA TRBJ1-3 NA
TGCAGTGCTAGCAGCCGGGAGTACTTC CSASSREYF TRBV20-1 once TRBJ2-7 NA
TGTGCCACCAGTGAGGCCCGCCTAGGGTGGAAGCAGTTCTTC CATSEARLGWKQFF TRBV24-1 NA TRBJ2-1 NA
TGTGCCAGCAGTCTAGTAGTAGGTCAAGAGACCCAGTACTTC CASSLVVGQETQYF TRBV27 large TRBJ2-5 NA
TGTGCCAGCAGCTTTGGCAGGAAAAGCACAGATACGCAGTATTTT CASSFGRKSTDTQYF TRBV7-9 once TRBJ2-3 NA
TGTGCCATCAGTGAGTCGATGACCAATCAGCATTTT CAISESMTNQHF TRBV10-3 NA TRBJ1-5 NA
TGTGCCGGAAGTTACAGGGGCAGGAACACTGAAGCTTTCTTT CAGSYRGRNTEAFF TRBV6-5 NA TRBJ1-1 TRBD1
TGCAGTGCTAGCAGCCAAGATACGAGTCGGTCGGGGGGGCTATTATTATACAATGAGCAGTTCTTC CSASSQDTSRSGGLLLYNEQFF TRBV20-1 once TRBJ2-1 TRBD2
TGTGCCGGAAGCCCCTACACCGGGACAGGGGGGAGTCAGCGCCAGCATTTT CAGSPYTGTGGSQRQHF TRBV7-9 NA TRBJ1-5 TRBD1
TGCAGTGCCAGCACCAAAGGCGGGGGAGCCCAAGAGACCCAGTACTTC CSASTKGGGAQETQYF TRBV20-1 NA TRBJ2-5 TRBD2
TGCAGTGCTATCCCAGCCCTTAATGAAAAACTGTTTTTT CSAIPALNEKLFF TRBV20-1 NA TRBJ1-4 NA
TGCAGTGCCAGAAGACAGGGGGCGCAGGATGGCTACATTTTC CSARRQGAQDGYIF TRBV20-1 NA TRBJ1-2 TRBD1
TGTGCCAGCCGAGGGGGGAATCAGCCCCAGCATTTT CASRGGNQPQHF TRBV6-1 NA TRBJ1-5 NA
TGTGCCAGTAGTATTGGGACACGGCGCACAGATACGGAGTGTTTT CASSIGTRRTDTECF TRBV19 NA TRBJ2-3 NA
TGCAGTGTCCCCGCTAGCCAGACCCAGTACTTC CSVPASQTQYF TRBV20-1 large TRBJ2-5 NA
TGTGCCGGCAGGGGGCGGATTAATAAAAAACTGTTTTTC CAGRGRINKKLFF TRBV6-1 NA TRBJ1-4 TRBD1
TGCAGTGCTAGCGTGCCAGCGGGAGGCTACAATGAGCAGTTCTTC CSASVPAGGYNEQFF TRBV20-1 NA TRBJ2-1 TRBD2
TGCAGTGCCGCTGACTCATCGCGGACAGATACGCAGTATTTT CSAADSSRTDTQYF TRBV20-1 NA TRBJ2-3 NA
TGTGCCAGCAGTCTTTCGACTCGCGGGAGACCAGCTCCGCAGTATTTT CASSLSTRGRPAPQYF TRBV6-6 NA TRBJ2-3 TRBD2
TGTGCCAGCATTGGTACGGAGCCTGGAAACACCATATATTTT CASIGTEPGNTIYF TRBV7-9 few TRBJ1-3 NA
TGTGCCGGCAGCTTTGGCAGGAAAAGCACAGATACGCAGTATTTT CAGSFGRKSTDTQYF TRBV7-9 NA TRBJ2-3 NA
TGTGCCACCGGGGCAGGGGAGCCATATAGCAATCAGCCCCAGCATTTT CATGAGEPYSNQPQHF TRBV10-3 NA TRBJ1-5 NA
TGCAGTTACACCGCCGGACAGAGCTCCTACAATGAGCAGTTCTTC CSYTAGQSSYNEQFF TRBV20-1 NA TRBJ2-1 NA
TGTGCCAGCAGTCCGGCTGTATTCTCCTATGAGCAGATCTTC CASSPAVFSYEQIF TRBV6-5 NA TRBJ2-1 NA
TGTGCCACCAGTAAAGGGGCGAACACCGGGGAGCTGTTTTTT CATSKGANTGELFF TRBV24-1 NA TRBJ2-2 NA
TGTTCCAGAAGTATAACAGGGGATAGAGGATACACCTTC CSRSITGDRGYTF TRBV27 NA TRBJ1-2 TRBD1
TGCAGTGCCAGCAGCTTTAGCGGGGGGGGCTCCCACGAGCAGTACTTC CSASSFSGGGSHEQYF TRBV20-1 NA TRBJ2-7 TRBD2
TGTTCCAGCATCCAGGATACAGGGAACTATGGCTCCCCCTTC CSSIQDTGNYGSPF TRBV3-1 NA TRBJ1-2 NA
NA CASGSYECRYSNQPQHF TRBV28 NA TRBJ1-5 NA
TGTGCCAGCAGGCAGGGCCGCCAAGAGACCCAGTACTTC CASRQGRQETQYF TRBV2 NA TRBJ2-5 NA
TGTGCCAGCAGTAAAGGCCAGAGCACTGAAGCTTTCTTT CASSKGQSTEAFF TRBV27 NA TRBJ1-1 NA
TGTGCCAGCAGTGAAGCGGACAGGGGAGATGAACCCCTGTTTTTT CASSEADRGDEPLFF TRBV2 few TRBJ1-4 TRBD1